This T cell receptor beta chain was sequenced in a study of identical twins. Study-wide results and limits: Zero-insertion analyses could be partly confounded by invariant MAIT and iNKT cells. Beta out-of-frame sequences displayed a weaker excess of sharing between twins. Low generation-probability sequences were in excess among twin-shared out-of-frame alpha sequences.

The germline V and J ends were trimmed by 7 bases and 1 base, with 10 bases remaining between them. The CDR3 extends over 13 amino acids. All donors were healthy Caucasians. This clonotype was seen a handful of times. Its antigen is still unknown. TCRdb used MiXCR to reprocess the 5' RACE reads, holding one entry per CDR3 protein. The sample lists some 1,600,000 distinct CDR3 sequences; under 35% were seen once. The source of this sequence is a newborn girl in good health. The specimen was cord blood. This rearrangement joins TRBV12-3 or TRBV12-4 to TRBJ1-1, with TRBD1 as a possible D gene (6 bases). The CDR3 nucleotides read TGTGCCAGCACCGTGACAGGGAACACTGAAGCTTTCTTT. Its translation is CASTVTGNTEAFF.